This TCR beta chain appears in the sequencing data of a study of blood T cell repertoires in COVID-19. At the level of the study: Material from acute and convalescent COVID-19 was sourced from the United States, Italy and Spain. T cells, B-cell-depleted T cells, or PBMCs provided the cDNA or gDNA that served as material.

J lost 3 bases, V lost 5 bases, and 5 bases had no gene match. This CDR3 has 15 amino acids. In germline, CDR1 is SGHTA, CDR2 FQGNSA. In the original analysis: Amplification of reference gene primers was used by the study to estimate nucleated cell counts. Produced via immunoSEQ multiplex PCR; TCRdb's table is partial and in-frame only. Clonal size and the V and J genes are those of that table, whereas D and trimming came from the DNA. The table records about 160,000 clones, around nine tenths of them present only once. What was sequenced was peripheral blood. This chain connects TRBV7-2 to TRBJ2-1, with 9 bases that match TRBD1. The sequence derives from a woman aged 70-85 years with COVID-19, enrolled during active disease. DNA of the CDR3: TGTGCCAGCAGCCGGGAGACAGGGGGCTACAATGAGCAGTTCTTC. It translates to CASSRETGGYNEQFF. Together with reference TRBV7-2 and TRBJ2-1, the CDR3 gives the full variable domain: GAGVSQSPSNKVTEKGKDVELRCDPISGHTALYWYRQSLGQGLEFLIYFQGNSAPDKSGLPSDRFSAERTGGSVSTLTIQRTQQEDSAVYLCASSRETGGYNEQFFGPGTRLTVL.